The sequence of this T cell receptor (beta chain) was determined in a study of blood T cell repertoires in COVID-19. Background on the study: Sources were T cells, B-cell-depleted T cells, or PBMCs; the material itself was cDNA or gDNA.

Patients in Seattle were enrolled during active infection, then followed longitudinally. CDR3 length: 17 amino acids. Germline V gives CDR1 MNHEY, CDR2 SMNVEV (reference sequence). Deletions cut 2 bases from V and 9 bases from J, with 20 bases between. The protocol was immunoSEQ multiplex PCR, while the TCRdb copy is restricted to in-frame clones and leaves out a portion. The sample contains over 150,000 clones, approximately 86% of which appear only once. The sample comprised peripheral blood. The source of this sequence is a man aged 55 to 70 with COVID-19, enrolled during active disease. The rearrangement uses TRBV27 and TRBJ1-6; D unclear. The CDR3: CASSLTLGGGKGSPLHF. As DNA, the CDR3 is TGTGCCAGCAGTTTAACCCTCGGTGGAGGGAAAGGTTCACCCCTCCACTTT.